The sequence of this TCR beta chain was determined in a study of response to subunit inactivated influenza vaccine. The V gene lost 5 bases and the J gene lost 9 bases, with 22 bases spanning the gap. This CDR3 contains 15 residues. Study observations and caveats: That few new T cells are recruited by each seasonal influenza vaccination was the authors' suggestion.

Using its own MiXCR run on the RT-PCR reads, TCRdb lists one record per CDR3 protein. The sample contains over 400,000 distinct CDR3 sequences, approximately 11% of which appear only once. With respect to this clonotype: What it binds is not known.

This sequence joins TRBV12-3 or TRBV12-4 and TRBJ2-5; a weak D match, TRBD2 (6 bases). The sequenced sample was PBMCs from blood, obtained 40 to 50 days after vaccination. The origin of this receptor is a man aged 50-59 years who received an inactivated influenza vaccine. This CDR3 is CASSILAYPGGSQYF. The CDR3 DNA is TGTGCCAGCAGTATATTAGCGTACCCTGGGGGGTCCCAGTACTTC.